Sequencing of this T cell receptor (beta chain) was carried out in a study of post-analysis software for immune sequencing data. Overall study: Several disease courses (relapsing-remitting, secondary progressive and progressive-relapsing) of multiple sclerosis were included.

Notes on the study in general: Co-batched samples clustered tightly together by F measure. Patients with multiple sclerosis recorded significantly lower normalized Chao1 diversity than controls, the study found.

On this clonotype: The antigen is unknown.

The authors incorporated unique molecular identifiers into the TCR beta cDNA libraries. TCRdb recomputed calls from the PCR reads with MiXCR, one row per CDR3 protein. The sample lists hundreds of thousands of distinct CDR3 sequences, just under 30% seen once, with about 0.5% in the top ten. The sequence was obtained from a girl aged 10 to 17 with multiple sclerosis. The sequenced material came from blood.

This CDR3 is CSARDPASYNSPLHF. The CDR3 DNA reads TGCAGTGCTAGAGATCCGGCCTCCTATAATTCACCCCTCCACTTT. The V and J genes are TRBV20-1 and TRBJ1-6; D is unresolved. Germline V gene lookup returns CDR1 DFQATT and CDR2 SNEGSKA (reference sequence). Trimming pared 0 bases from V and 0 bases from J, leaving 6 bases between. The CDR3 extends over 15 amino acids.